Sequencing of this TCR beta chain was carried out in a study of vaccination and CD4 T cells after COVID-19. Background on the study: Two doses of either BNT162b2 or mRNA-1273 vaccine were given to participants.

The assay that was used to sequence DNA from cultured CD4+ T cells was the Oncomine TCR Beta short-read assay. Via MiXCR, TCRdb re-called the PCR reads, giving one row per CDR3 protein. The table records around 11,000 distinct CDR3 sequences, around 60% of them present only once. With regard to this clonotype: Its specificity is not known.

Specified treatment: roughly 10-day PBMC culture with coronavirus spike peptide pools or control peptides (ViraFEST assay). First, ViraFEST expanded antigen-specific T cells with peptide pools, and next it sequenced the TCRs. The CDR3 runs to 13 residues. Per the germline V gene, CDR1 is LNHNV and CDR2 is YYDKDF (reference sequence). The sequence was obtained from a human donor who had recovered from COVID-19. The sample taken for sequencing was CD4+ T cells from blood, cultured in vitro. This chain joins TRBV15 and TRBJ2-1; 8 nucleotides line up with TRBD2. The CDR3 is CATSAGGYNEQFF. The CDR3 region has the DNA TGTGCTACCTCGGCGGGGGGCTACAATGAGCAGTTCTTC.